These T cell receptor beta chains were read from a single sample in a study of CD8+CD57+ T cells in acquired aplastic anemia. One entry per CDR3 protein, called by TCRdb with MiXCR from the reads. This repertoire shows 150,000 to 200,000 distinct CDR3 sequences, 64% found once; its top ten account for approximately 44%. Sequenced sample: sorted CD4+, CD8+, or CD8+CD57+ T cells (not recorded which) from PBMCs. The receptors originated from a human donor with severe aplastic anemia or a healthy control (not recorded which). Both conserved end residues are part of each CDR3. A D gene is named only where the DNA matches it firmly. Clone size is shown for a subset of rows, as once, few, many or a class of expanded clone.

>TRBV12-3/TRBV12-4|.|many|TRBJ2-7
TGTGCCAGCAGTTTGGGCGGACCCTACGAGCAGTACTTC
CASSLGGPYEQYF
>TRBV4-1|TRBD2|.|TRBJ2-5
TGTGCCAGCAGCCAAGAAGCTAGCGGGGCCCGCACCCAGTACTTC
CASSQEASGARTQYF
>TRBV12-3/TRBV12-4|.|.|TRBJ2-7
TGTGCCAGCAGTTTTCCCCCGGAGATTTACGAGCAGTACTTC
CASSFPPEIYEQYF
>TRBV7-9|TRBD1|.|TRBJ2-7
TGTGCCAGCAGCTTATCGGACAGGGGCCAGGCCTACGAGCAGTACTTC
CASSLSDRGQAYEQYF
>TRBV29-1|.|.|TRBJ2-7
TGCAGCGTTGAAGTTAGGGGGACCTCCTACGAGCAGTACTTC
CSVEVRGTSYEQYF
>TRBV20-1|TRBD2|many|TRBJ2-7
TGCAGTGCTAGACCGGGGACTAGCGGGGACCCGTGGCACGAGCAGTACTTC
CSARPGTSGDPWHEQYF
>TRBV24-1|.|.|TRBJ2-7
TGTGCCACCAGTGATTCCGGAGAAGGGGACTACGAGCAGTACTTC
CATSDSGEGDYEQYF
>TRBV7-3|.|.|TRBJ2-7
TGTGCCAGCAGCTTAGCCTCGACAGGAGCCTACGAGCAGTACTTC
CASSLASTGAYEQYF
>TRBV10-3|TRBD2|.|TRBJ2-7
TGTGCCATCAGTCTTAATGGACTAGCGGGAGGCGAGCAGTACTTC
CAISLNGLAGGEQYF
>TRBV7-3|.|once|TRBJ2-2
TGTGCCAGCAGCTTAACCGGTTTGGGTACCGGGGAGCTGTTTTTT
CASSLTGLGTGELFF
>TRBV14|TRBD2|.|TRBJ2-3
TGTGCCAGCAGCGGACTAGCGGTCACAGATACGCAGTATTTT
CASSGLAVTDTQYF
>TRBV5-6|.|many|TRBJ1-1
TGTGCCAGCAGCATGAAGTACAGCGGAAGGACTGAAGCTTTCTTT
CASSMKYSGRTEAFF
>TRBV20-1|.|few|TRBJ2-5
TGCAGTGCTAGAGATCGGTGGGTTCGAGAGACCCAGTACTTC
CSARDRWVRETQYF
>TRBV19|.|.|TRBJ1-2
TGTGCCAGTAGCCGCAGATGGGAGGGAGGCTCCCTCTATGGCTACACCTTC
CASSRRWEGGSLYGYTF
>TRBV9|TRBD2|.|TRBJ2-5
TGTGCCAGCAGCGTTGCGGTAGCGGGGACGCAAGAGACCCAGTACTTC
CASSVAVAGTQETQYF
>TRBV9|.|.|TRBJ2-7
TGTGCCAGCAGCCCCTTCGACGGTGCCTCCTACGAGCAGTACTTC
CASSPFDGASYEQYF
>TRBV7-6|TRBD1|.|TRBJ1-4
TGTGCCAGCAGCTCAATGGGACAGGGGGGAGAAAAACTGTTTTTT
CASSSMGQGGEKLFF
>TRBV5-4|TRBD1|many|TRBJ2-7
TGTGCCAGCAGCTCGTGGGGACAGGGCTACGAGCAGTACTTC
CASSSWGQGYEQYF
>TRBV5-1|TRBD2|.|TRBJ2-5
TGCGCCACGGGTGGGCGGGGGGGCCGGGAGACCCAGTACTTC
CATGGRGGRETQYF
>TRBV25-1|TRBD2|.|TRBJ2-1
TGTGCCAGCAGCGTCAGCGGGAGGTCCTACAATGAGCAGTTCTTC
CASSVSGRSYNEQFF
>TRBV25-1|TRBD1|.|TRBJ1-2
TGTGCCAGCAGTCCACCCGGACAGGGACCCTATGGCTACACCTTC
CASSPPGQGPYGYTF
>TRBV15|.|many|TRBJ1-5
TGTGCCACCAGCACGGCGAATAGCAATCAGCCCCAGCATTTT
CATSTANSNQPQHF
>TRBV12-3/TRBV12-4|TRBD1|.|TRBJ1-2
TGTGCCAGCAGTTTGGGGGACAGGGCCAATACCTTC
CASSLGDRANTF
>TRBV10-3|.|.|TRBJ2-5
TGTGCCAGCAGCCGCCCGTTGAGCGGCGGGGTACAGTACACCCAGTACTTC
CASSRPLSGGVQYTQYF
>TRBV7-9|TRBD2|.|TRBJ2-5
TGTGCCAGCAGTGAGTTGTCGGGGAGGGGTCAAGAGACCCAGTACTTC
CASSELSGRGQETQYF
>TRBV6-5|TRBD2|.|TRBJ2-1
TGTGCCAGCAGTGAACTAGCGGGCGGATACAATGAGCAGTTCTTC
CASSELAGGYNEQFF
>TRBV7-8|.|.|TRBJ2-1
TGTGCCAGCACACCAAGTTTAGCTTACAATGAGCAGTTCTTC
CASTPSLAYNEQFF
>TRBV6-5|.|.|TRBJ2-5
TGTGCCAGCATCCCGGGCCTCTCTAAAGAGACCCAGTACTTC
CASIPGLSKETQYF
>TRBV7-8|TRBD1|.|TRBJ1-6
TGTGCCAGCAGCTTTACCGCCGGGACAGGGGGTTCACCCCTCCACTTT
CASSFTAGTGGSPLHF
>TRBV7-2|.|.|TRBJ2-1
TGTGCCAGCAGCGCTTGGGCAGGGATATCGTTCGATGAGCAGTTCTTC
CASSAWAGISFDEQFF
>TRBV19|.|.|TRBJ1-5
TGTGCCAGTAGGAACAGCAATCAGCCCCAGCATTTT
CASRNSNQPQHF
>TRBV5-1|TRBD2|.|TRBJ2-2
TGCGCCAGCAGCCTTAGCGGGGGGGCGAACACCGGGGAGCTGTTTTTT
CASSLSGGANTGELFF
>TRBV5-1|.|.|TRBJ2-1
TGCGCCAGCAGAAACACCCTGGGCAATGAGCAGTTCTTC
CASRNTLGNEQFF
>TRBV29-1|.|few|TRBJ2-5
TGCAGCGTTGTTGGCTACCAAGAGACCCAGTACTTC
CSVVGYQETQYF
>TRBV15|TRBD2|.|TRBJ2-5
TGTGCCACCAGCAGAGATCGGGGGGACCAAGAGACCCAGTACTTC
CATSRDRGDQETQYF
>TRBV7-2|.|.|TRBJ1-1
TGTGCCGGGCCCAGACCGAACACTGAAGCTTTCTTT
CAGPRPNTEAFF
>TRBV7-9|.|.|TRBJ1-2
TGTGCCAGCAGCTGGGACATAGCGAGAGGCTACACCTTC
CASSWDIARGYTF
>TRBV4-2|TRBD2|.|TRBJ2-3
TGTGCCAGCAGCCTGGGACTAGCGGGGGGGCCCAGGGCCCGGGATACGCAGTATTTT
CASSLGLAGGPRARDTQYF
>TRBV19|.|many|TRBJ1-6
TGTGCCAGTAGTAGGACAGAGATGTTCTCACCCCTCCACTTT
CASSRTEMFSPLHF
>TRBV5-1|.|.|TRBJ2-3
TGCGCCAGTAGCTTGGATGTAGGGGCAGATACGCAGTATTTT
CASSLDVGADTQYF
>TRBV7-9|.|.|TRBJ1-1
TGTGCCAGCAGCTTTATGGGTGAAGCTTTCTTT
CASSFMGEAFF
>TRBV18|.|.|TRBJ2-3
TGTGCCAGCTCACCACCTCGTCGGGGCACAAGCACAGATACGCAGTATTTT
CASSPPRRGTSTDTQYF
>TRBV2|.|.|TRBJ1-6
TGTGCCAGCAGCTCACAGGGTTTCTATAATTCACCCCTCCACTTT
CASSSQGFYNSPLHF
>TRBV10-3|.|.|TRBJ1-5
TGTGCCATCAGTGAGTCGTCCTCAAATCAGCCCCAGCATTTT
CAISESSSNQPQHF
>TRBV20-1|.|few|TRBJ2-7
TGCAGTGCTGAGGACCCCCTCGGCGAGCAGTACTTC
CSAEDPLGEQYF
>TRBV10-3|TRBD2|.|TRBJ2-2
TGTGCCATCACCAGCAGGGGTATCCTAGCGGGGGGAGATAACACCGGGGAGCTGTTTTTT
CAITSRGILAGGDNTGELFF
>TRBV19|TRBD1|many|TRBJ2-3
TGTGCCAGTACCCCCGGATGGGGACAGGAGTTCATCTACAGCACAGATACGCAGTATTTT
CASTPGWGQEFIYSTDTQYF
>TRBV7-9|.|.|TRBJ1-2
TGTGCCAGCAGCTTGGGAGGGCCTCCGCGGGATGGCTACACCTTC
CASSLGGPPRDGYTF
>TRBV7-3|.|.|TRBJ1-2
TGTGCCAGCAGCCCCACCCTGCGTACAAACTATGGCTACACCTTC
CASSPTLRTNYGYTF
>TRBV24-1|.|few|TRBJ2-7
TGTGCCACCAGTGATTTTAAGGACAGCTCCTACGAGCAGTACTTC
CATSDFKDSSYEQYF
>TRBV4-3|.|many|TRBJ2-4
TGCGCCAGCAGCAGACTCTTGGATGCCAAAAACATTCAGTACTTC
CASSRLLDAKNIQYF
>TRBV20-1|.|.|TRBJ1-6
TGCAGTGCTAAGGTCGAGGGGTCACCCCTCCACTTT
CSAKVEGSPLHF
>TRBV14|.|.|TRBJ2-1
TGTGCCAGCAGCCAGAGGACAGCCTACAATGAGCAGTTCTTC
CASSQRTAYNEQFF
>TRBV7-8|TRBD1|few|TRBJ1-5
TGTGCCAGCAGTTCTGGACAGGGTAATCAGCCCCAGCATTTT
CASSSGQGNQPQHF
>TRBV11-2|TRBD2|.|TRBJ2-7
TGTGCCAGCAGCGTAACTAGCGGGAGGGGAAACGAGCAGTACTTC
CASSVTSGRGNEQYF